Sequencing of this T cell receptor beta chain was carried out in a study of cytotoxic CD8 clonotypes in ibrutinib-treated CLL. Study as a whole: Patients gave response samples after a median about eleven months of treatment, range 6 to 36. Study findings and constraints: Whereas clonality rose at ibrutinib response, it declined toward baseline at progression. Under treatment, the uncommon public clonotypes either contracted or remained stable.

The targeted sequencing depth was 1 in 200,000 to 1 in 1 million T cells. The data were produced by immunoSEQ multiplex PCR, yet TCRdb's version contains in-frame clones alone and is incomplete. The sample carries about 150,000 clones, roughly three quarters recorded once. In the case of this clone: Its antigen remains unknown.

The germline V gene encodes CDR1 SGHDT and CDR2 YYEEEE. CDR3 length: 15 amino acids. Losses at the gene ends were 4 bases for V and 5 bases for J; bases not matched to a gene: 7. Sample: PBMCs, taken after 24 months of ibrutinib treatment. The clonotype comes from a human donor with chronic lymphocytic leukemia. The chain uses TRBV5-6 and TRBJ2-3; 10 bases are shared with TRBD2. CDR3 sequence (DNA): TGTGCCAGCAGCGGGGTAGCGGGAGGCGGAGATACGCAGTATTTT. This sequence encodes CASSGVAGGGDTQYF. The full variable domain, its missing parts supplied by reference TRBV5-6 and TRBJ2-3, is DAGVTQSPTHLIKTRGQQVTLRCSPKSGHDTVSWYQQALGQGPQFIFQYYEEEERQRGNFPDRFSGHQFPNYSSELNVNALLLGDSALYLCASSGVAGGGDTQYFGPGTRLTVL.